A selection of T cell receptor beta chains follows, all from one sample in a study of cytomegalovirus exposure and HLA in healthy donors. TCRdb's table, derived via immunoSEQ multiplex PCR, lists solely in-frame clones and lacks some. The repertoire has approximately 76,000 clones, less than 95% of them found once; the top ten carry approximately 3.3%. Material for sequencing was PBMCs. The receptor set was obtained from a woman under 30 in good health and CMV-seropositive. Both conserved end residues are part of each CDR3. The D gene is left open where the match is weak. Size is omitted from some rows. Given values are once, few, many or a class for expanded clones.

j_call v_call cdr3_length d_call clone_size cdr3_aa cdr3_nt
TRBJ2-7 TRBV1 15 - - CTSSQDKVCVYEQYF TGCACCAGCAGCCAAGATAAAGTCTGCGTCTACGAGCAGTACTTC
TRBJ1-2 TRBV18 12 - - CASSPNIYGYTF TGTGCCAGCTCACCAAATATCTATGGCTACACCTTC
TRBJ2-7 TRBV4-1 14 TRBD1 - CASSQGTGSAEQYF TGCGCCAGCAGCCAAGGGACAGGGAGTGCCGAGCAGTACTTC
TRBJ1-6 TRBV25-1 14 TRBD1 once CASSQPGGDSPLHF TGTGCCAGCTCTCAACCAGGGGGCGATTCACCCCTCCACTTT
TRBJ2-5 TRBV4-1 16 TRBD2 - CASSQTSGGYQETQYF TGCGCCAGCAGCCAAACGAGCGGGGGGTACCAAGAGACCCAGTACTTC
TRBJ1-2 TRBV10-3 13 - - CAISESYNYGYTF TGTGCCATCAGTGAGTCCTACAACTATGGCTACACCTTC
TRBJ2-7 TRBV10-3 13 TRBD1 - CAIRQGSSYEQYF TGTGCCATCCGACAGGGGAGTTCCTACGAGCAGTACTTC
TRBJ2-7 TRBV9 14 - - CASSVSQDSYEQYF TGTGCCAGCAGCGTAAGTCAGGACTCCTACGAGCAGTACTTC
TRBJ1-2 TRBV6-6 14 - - CASSYAASNYGYTF TGTGCCAGCAGTTACGCCGCGTCTAACTATGGCTACACCTTC
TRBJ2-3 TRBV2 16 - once CASSGRAGYRTDTQYF TGTGCCAGCAGCGGTCGGGCAGGGTATAGGACAGATACGCAGTATTTT
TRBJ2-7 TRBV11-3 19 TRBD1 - CASSDSGTGGFFYTYEQYF TGTGCCAGCAGCGATTCAGGGACAGGGGGCTTTTTTTACACCTACGAGCAGTACTTC
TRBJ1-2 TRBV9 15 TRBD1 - CASSVGDRSAYGYTF TGTGCCAGCAGCGTAGGGGACAGATCAGCCTATGGCTACACCTTC
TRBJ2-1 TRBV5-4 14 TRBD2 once CASSYLAGDNEQFF TGTGCCAGCAGCTACCTAGCGGGGGACAATGAGCAGTTCTTC
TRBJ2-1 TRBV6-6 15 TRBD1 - CASSRRGRGGNEQFF TGTGCCAGCAGTCGCAGGGGGCGCGGAGGCAATGAGCAGTTCTTC
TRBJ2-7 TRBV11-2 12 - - CASSFSTVEQYF TGTGCCAGCAGCTTTTCGACTGTCGAGCAGTACTTC
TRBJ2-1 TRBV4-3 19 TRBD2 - CASSQGGGGPQGSYYEQFF TGCGCCAGCAGCCAAGGGGGGGGAGGGCCTCAAGGGTCTTACTATGAGCAGTTCTTC
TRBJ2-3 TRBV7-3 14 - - CASSSQGSADTQYF TGTGCCAGCAGCTCCCAGGGGTCGGCAGATACGCAGTATTTT
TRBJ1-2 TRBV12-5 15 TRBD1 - CASGRTGTGFNGYTF TGTGCTAGTGGCCGAACCGGGACAGGGTTTAATGGCTACACCTTC
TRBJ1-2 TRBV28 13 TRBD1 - CASSHQGGSGYTF TGTGCCAGCAGTCACCAGGGGGGTAGCGGCTACACCTTC
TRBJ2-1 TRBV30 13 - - CAWSTSEYNEQFF TGTGCCTGGTCGACTAGTGAGTACAATGAGCAGTTCTTC
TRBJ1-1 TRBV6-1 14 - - CASTPLGANTEAFF TGTGCCAGCACCCCCTTAGGGGCGAACACTGAAGCTTTCTTT
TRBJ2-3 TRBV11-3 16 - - CASSLIPGAHTDTQYF TGTGCCAGCAGTTTAATCCCGGGAGCTCATACAGATACGCAGTATTTT
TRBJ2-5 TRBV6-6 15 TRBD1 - CASSYFQGQPAAQYF TGTGCCAGCAGTTACTTTCAGGGACAGCCGGCGGCCCAGTACTTC
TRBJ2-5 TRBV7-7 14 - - CASSLNGVGETQYF TGTGCCAGCAGCTTAAACGGGGTCGGGGAGACCCAGTACTTC
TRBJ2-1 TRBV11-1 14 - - CASSQASEYNEQFF TGTGCCAGCAGTCAGGCTAGCGAGTACAATGAGCAGTTCTTC
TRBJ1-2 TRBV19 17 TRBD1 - CASSIELGTGGLNGYTF TGTGCCAGTAGTATAGAGCTTGGGACAGGGGGCCTCAATGGCTACACCTTC
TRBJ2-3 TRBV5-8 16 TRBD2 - CASSLFYTGGGDTQYF TGTGCCAGCAGCTTGTTTTACACGGGGGGAGGGGATACGCAGTATTTT
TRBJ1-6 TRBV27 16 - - CASTLAPGGVNSPLHF TGTGCCAGCACCCTAGCCCCAGGCGGAGTTAATTCACCCCTCCACTTT
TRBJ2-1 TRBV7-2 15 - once CASSSRDTQPREQFF TGTGCCAGCAGCTCGAGGGACACCCAACCGAGGGAGCAGTTCTTC
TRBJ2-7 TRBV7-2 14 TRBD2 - CASKVAGAPYEQYF TGTGCCAGCAAAGTAGCGGGAGCCCCTTACGAGCAGTACTTC
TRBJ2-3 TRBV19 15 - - CASKRAGHSTDTQYF TGTGCCAGTAAGCGGGCAGGTCATAGCACAGATACGCAGTATTTT
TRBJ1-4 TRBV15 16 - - CATSRDLGGLREKLFF TGTGCCACCAGCAGAGATCTCGGGGGATTGAGGGAAAAACTGTTTTTT
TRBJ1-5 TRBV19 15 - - CASRVDISYNQPQHF TGTGCCAGTAGGGTTGACATATCTTACAATCAGCCCCAGCATTTT
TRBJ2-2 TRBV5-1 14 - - CASSLAANTGELFF TGCGCCAGCAGCTTGGCAGCGAACACCGGGGAGCTGTTTTTT
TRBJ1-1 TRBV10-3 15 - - CAISLQDRMNTEAFF TGTGCCATCAGTCTTCAGGACAGAATGAACACTGAAGCTTTCTTT
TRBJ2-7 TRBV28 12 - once CASSSGLSEQYF TGTGCCAGCAGTTCAGGGTTGTCCGAGCAGTACTTC
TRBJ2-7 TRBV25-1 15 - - CASSEYKRTLGEQYF TGTGCCAGCAGTGAATATAAGCGGACCCTGGGGGAGCAGTACTTC
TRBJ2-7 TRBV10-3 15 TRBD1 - CAISEVGGLTYEQYF TGTGCCATCAGTGAGGTAGGGGGCCTAACCTACGAGCAGTACTTC
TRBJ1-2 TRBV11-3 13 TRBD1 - CASSPFTGEGYTF TGTGCCAGCAGCCCCTTTACAGGGGAGGGCTACACCTTC
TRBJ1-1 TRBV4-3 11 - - CASSPGRIAFF TGCGCCAGCAGCCCCGGGAGGATAGCTTTCTTT
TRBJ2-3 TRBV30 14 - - CAWSGSRGGNTQYF TGTGCCTGGAGTGGTTCCAGGGGTGGAAATACGCAGTATTTT
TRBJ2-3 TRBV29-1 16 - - CSVGEGGMGYTDTQYF TGCAGCGTTGGTGAGGGCGGGATGGGCTACACAGATACGCAGTATTTT
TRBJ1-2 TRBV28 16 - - CASSSNRKNTNYGYTF TGTGCCAGCAGTTCAAACAGAAAAAATACTAACTATGGCTACACCTTC
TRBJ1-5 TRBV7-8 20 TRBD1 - CASSLTGTGRILDSNQPQHF TGTGCCAGCAGCTTAACCGGGACAGGGCGAATTTTGGATAGCAATCAGCCCCAGCATTTT
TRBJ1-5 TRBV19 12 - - CASSQGTQPQHF TGTGCCAGTAGTCAGGGGACGCAGCCCCAGCATTTT
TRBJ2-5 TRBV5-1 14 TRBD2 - CASSLDGRRETQYF TGCGCCAGCAGCTTGGACGGGAGGCGGGAGACCCAGTACTTC
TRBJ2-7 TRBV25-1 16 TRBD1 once CASSDPRDRVTHEQYF TGTGCCAGCAGTGATCCACGGGACAGGGTTACCCACGAGCAGTACTTC
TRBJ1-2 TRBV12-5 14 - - CASSIDSTNYGYTF TGTGCTAGTTCCATCGACAGCACCAACTATGGCTACACCTTC
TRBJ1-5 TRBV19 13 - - CASRTGTNLPQHF TGTGCCAGTAGAACCGGGACAAATTTACCCCAGCATTTT
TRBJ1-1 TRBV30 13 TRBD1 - CAWSGAGGTEAFF TGTGCCTGGAGTGGAGCAGGGGGAACTGAAGCTTTCTTT
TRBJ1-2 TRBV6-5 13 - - CASRRDTHYGYTF TGTGCCAGCCGGCGGGATACCCACTATGGCTACACCTTC
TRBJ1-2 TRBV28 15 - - CASSLLVEPIYGYTF TGTGCCAGCAGTTTATTGGTGGAGCCTATCTATGGCTACACCTTC
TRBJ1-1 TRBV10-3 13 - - CAITDTANTEAFF TGTGCCATCACCGACACAGCGAACACTGAAGCTTTCTTT
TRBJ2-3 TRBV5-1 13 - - CASSFLERDTQYF TGCGCCAGCAGCTTCCTGGAGAGGGATACGCAGTATTTT
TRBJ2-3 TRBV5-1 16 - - CASSLVVADSRDTQYF TGCGCCAGCAGCTTGGTAGTAGCGGATAGTCGTGATACGCAGTATTTT